This T cell receptor (beta chain) appears in the sequencing data of a study of blood T cells in healthy people across ages (dated by TCRdb to between 2014 and 2016). Study-level background: Template switching captured roughly one uniquely barcoded TCR beta cDNA molecule per two T cells in model experiments. The study measured age-related changes in TCR beta repertoire diversity using deep sequencing normalized with unique cDNA molecular identifiers. The donors were split into four age groups: young (average 16 years), middle-aged (roughly 40), aged (more than 60) and long-lived (more than 80). To avoid experimental bias, donors of different ages were distributed randomly across sequencing lanes. Using the same blood draw, the study looked at two additional independent replicas of 1 million unique cDNA reads for two donors, one aged 18 to 29 and the other aged 80 or older. Overall results and qualifications from the work: The long-lived group showed more naive CD4+ T cells, fewer expanded clones and increased TCR diversity than the aged group, suggesting age selection. A strong correlation was found between observed TCR beta diversity and the percentage of naive T cells measured by flow cytometry. As age increased, observed TCR beta diversity per million T cells dropped in a roughly linear way, and a significant reduction was already evident by age around 41. Because profiling used bulk unsorted PBMCs, naive and antigen-experienced compartments could not be compared conclusively. Because donor CMV infection status was unknown, age-related changes in expanded clonotypes were potentially confounded. Total diversity estimates from one million sequenced T cells were considered lower bounds and underestimates.

The roughly 39 donors, aged about 6 to 95 years, were systemically healthy Caucasian individuals from Russia. About 10 milliliters of peripheral blood were collected from each donor into EDTA-treated Vacutainer tubes. Ficoll-Paque density-gradient centrifugation was used to isolate PBMCs, with at least 6 million per sample. Trizol reagent was used to extract total RNA from the PBMCs, yielding at least 5.5 micrograms per sample. Naive CD45RAhigh/CD27high T cell percentages were measured by flow cytometry on a PBMC aliquot from every donor. The library was built by means of 5' RACE. Sequenced on an Illumina HiSeq 2500. The second PCR ran for roughly 7 to 12 cycles and used a J-beta primer mix along with a sample-barcoded 5' primer. A unique molecular identifier was introduced onto each TCR beta cDNA molecule by a template-switch 5' adaptor carrying 12 random nucleotides. At least 2.5 million CDR3-containing paired-end reads were obtained from each sample. The Mint cDNA synthesis kit, primed by a TRBC-specific oligonucleotide, was used to synthesize first-strand cDNA from all RNA. After uracil-DNA glycosylase treatment, a first 18-cycle PCR used universal primers M1SS and BC2_uni_R on all cDNA. The study's processing was this. Each sample was normalized by randomly selecting 1 million high-quality reads, each carrying a distinct molecular identifier. Instead of being binned into consensus sequences, reads that shared molecular identifiers were thrown out. CDR3 identification, clonotype clustering and error correction used MiTCR with a Q25 quality threshold and the strictest error-elimination algorithm. A nonparametric unseen species model using Euler transformation provided a lower-bound estimate of total TCR beta diversity. Using fastp at Q25 and MiXCR, TCRdb reprocessed the public reads and kept productive beta chains. Rows merge per CDR3 protein into single entries with the most common DNA and genes. The V and J calls come from TCRdb's annotation, not from the publication. The sample data list around 1.1 million distinct CDR3 sequences, and roughly two fifths of these were observed just once. The ten largest make up less than 15% of the sample.

Relative to germline, V is 0 bases shorter and J is 11 bases shorter, with 16 bases between their ends. The CDR3 runs 14 amino acids, cysteine and phenylalanine included. Just CDR3 DNA is preserved here, 42 bases in frame from base 1. This clonotype showed up just a few times. It lacks a known antigen. Base qualities are not recorded, but no much larger clone differs from it by a single base. Recombination joined TRBV12-3 or TRBV12-4 with TRBJ2-5, with no confident D gene call. Sample: blood. This receptor was identified in a man younger than 30 in good health. Read as DNA, the sequence is TGTGCCAGCAGTTTAGCCTCAGAGGTCAATGAGCAGTACTTC. Its translation reads: CASSLASEVNEQYF.